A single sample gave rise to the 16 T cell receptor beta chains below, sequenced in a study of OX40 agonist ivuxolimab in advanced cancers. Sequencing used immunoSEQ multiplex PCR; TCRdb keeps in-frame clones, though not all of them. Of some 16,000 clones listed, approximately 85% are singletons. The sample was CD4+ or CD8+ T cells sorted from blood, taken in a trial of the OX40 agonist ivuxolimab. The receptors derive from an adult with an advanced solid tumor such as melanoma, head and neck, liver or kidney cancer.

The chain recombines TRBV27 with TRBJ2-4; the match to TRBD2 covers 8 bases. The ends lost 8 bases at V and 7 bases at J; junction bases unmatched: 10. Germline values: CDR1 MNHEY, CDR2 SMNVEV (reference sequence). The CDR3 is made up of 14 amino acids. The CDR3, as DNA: TGTGCCAGCTCCCTTATAGCGGGATCGAACATTCAGTACTTC. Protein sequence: CASSLIAGSNIQYF.

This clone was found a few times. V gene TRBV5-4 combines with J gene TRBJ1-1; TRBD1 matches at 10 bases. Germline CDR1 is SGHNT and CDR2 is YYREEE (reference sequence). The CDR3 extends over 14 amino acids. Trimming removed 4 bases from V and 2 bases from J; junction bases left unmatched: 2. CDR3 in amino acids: CASSGDRGNTEAFF. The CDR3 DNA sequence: TGTGCCAGCAGCGGGGACAGGGGAAACACTGAAGCTTTCTTT.

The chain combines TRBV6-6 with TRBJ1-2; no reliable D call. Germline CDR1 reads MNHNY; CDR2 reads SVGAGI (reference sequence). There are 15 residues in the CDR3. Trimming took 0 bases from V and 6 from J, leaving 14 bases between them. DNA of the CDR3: TGTGCCAGCAGTTACTCGTCGGGTCAGATGGATGGCTACACCTTC. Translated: CASSYSSGQMDGYTF.

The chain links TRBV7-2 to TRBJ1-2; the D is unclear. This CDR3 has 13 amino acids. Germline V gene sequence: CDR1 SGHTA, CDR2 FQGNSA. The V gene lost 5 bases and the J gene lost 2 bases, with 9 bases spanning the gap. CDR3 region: CASSPGPNYGYTF. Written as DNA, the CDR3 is TGTGCCAGCAGCCCGGGCCCGAACTATGGCTACACCTTC.

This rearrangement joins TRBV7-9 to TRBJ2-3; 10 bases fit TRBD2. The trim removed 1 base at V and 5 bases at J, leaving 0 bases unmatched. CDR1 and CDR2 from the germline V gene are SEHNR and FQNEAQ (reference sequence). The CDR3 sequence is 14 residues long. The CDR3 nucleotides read TGTGCCAGCAGCTTAGGGACTAGCGGAGATACGCAGTATTTT. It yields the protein CASSLGTSGDTQYF. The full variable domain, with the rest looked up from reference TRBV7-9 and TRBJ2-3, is DTGVSQNPRHKITKRGQNVTFRCDPISEHNRLYWYRQTLGQGPEFLTYFQNEAQLEKSRLLSDRFSAERPKGSFSTLEIQRTEQGDSAMYLCASSLGTSGDTQYFGPGTRLTVL.

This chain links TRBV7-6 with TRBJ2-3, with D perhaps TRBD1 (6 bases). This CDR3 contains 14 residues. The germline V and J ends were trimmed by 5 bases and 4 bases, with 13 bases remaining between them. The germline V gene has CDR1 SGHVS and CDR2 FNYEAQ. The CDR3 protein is CASSPGTPPDTQYF. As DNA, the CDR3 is TGTGCCAGCAGCCCTGGGACACCGCCAGATACGCAGTATTTT.

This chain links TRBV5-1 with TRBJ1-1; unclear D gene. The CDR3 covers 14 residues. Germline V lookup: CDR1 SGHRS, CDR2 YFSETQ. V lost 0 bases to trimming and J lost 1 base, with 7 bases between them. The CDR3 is CASSLGVTNTEAFF. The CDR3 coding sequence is TGCGCCAGCAGCTTGGGAGTTACGAACACTGAAGCTTTCTTT. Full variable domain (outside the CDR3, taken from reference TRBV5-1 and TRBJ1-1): KAGVTQTPRYLIKTRGQQVTLSCSPISGHRSVSWYQQTPGQGLQFLFEYFSETQRNKGNFPGRFSGRQFSNSRSEMNVSTLELGDSALYLCASSLGVTNTEAFFGQGTRLTVV.

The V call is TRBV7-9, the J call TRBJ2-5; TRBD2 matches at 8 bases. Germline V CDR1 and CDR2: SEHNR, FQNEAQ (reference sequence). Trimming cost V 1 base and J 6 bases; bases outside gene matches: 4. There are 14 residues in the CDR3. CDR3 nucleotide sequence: TGTGCCAGCAGCTTAGGGACTAGCTTGAAGACCCAGTACTTC. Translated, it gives CASSLGTSLKTQYF. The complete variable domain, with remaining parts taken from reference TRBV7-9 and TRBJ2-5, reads DTGVSQNPRHKITKRGQNVTFRCDPISEHNRLYWYRQTLGQGPEFLTYFQNEAQLEKSRLLSDRFSAERPKGSFSTLEIQRTEQGDSAMYLCASSLGTSLKTQYFGPGTRLLVL.

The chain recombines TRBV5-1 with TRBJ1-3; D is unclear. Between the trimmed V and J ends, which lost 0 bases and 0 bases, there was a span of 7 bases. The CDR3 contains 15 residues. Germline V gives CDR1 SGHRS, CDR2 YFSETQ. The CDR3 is CASSLEAYSGNTIYF. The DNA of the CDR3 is TGCGCCAGCAGCTTGGAGGCATACTCTGGAAACACCATATATTTT. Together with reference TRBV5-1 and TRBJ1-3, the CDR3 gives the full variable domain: KAGVTQTPRYLIKTRGQQVTLSCSPISGHRSVSWYQQTPGQGLQFLFEYFSETQRNKGNFPGRFSGRQFSNSRSEMNVSTLELGDSALYLCASSLEAYSGNTIYFGEGSWLTVV.

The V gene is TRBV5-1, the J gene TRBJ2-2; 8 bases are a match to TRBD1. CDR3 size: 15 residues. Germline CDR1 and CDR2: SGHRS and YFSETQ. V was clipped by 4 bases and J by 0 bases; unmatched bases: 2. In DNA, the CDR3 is TGCGCCAGCAGCCCGGGACAGGCGAACACCGGGGAGCTGTTTTTT. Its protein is CASSPGQANTGELFF.

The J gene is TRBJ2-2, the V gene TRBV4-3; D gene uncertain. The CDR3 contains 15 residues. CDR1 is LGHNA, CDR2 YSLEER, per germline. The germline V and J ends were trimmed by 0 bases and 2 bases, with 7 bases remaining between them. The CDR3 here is CASSQDQYNTGELFF. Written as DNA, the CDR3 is TGCGCCAGCAGCCAAGATCAGTACAACACCGGGGAGCTGTTTTTT.

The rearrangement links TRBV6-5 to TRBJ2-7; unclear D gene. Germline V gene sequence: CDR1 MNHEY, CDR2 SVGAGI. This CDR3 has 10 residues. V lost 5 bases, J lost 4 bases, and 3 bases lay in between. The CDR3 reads CASSAYEQYF. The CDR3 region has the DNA TGTGCCAGCAGTGCGTACGAGCAGTACTTC.

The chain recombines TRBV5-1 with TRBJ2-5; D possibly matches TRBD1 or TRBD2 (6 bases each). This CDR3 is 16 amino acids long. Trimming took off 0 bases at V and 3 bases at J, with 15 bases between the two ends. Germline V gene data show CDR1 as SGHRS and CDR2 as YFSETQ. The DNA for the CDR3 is TGCGCCAGCAGCTTGGATGGAGGAGGGGGTAAAGAGACCCAGTACTTC. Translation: CASSLDGGGGKETQYF.

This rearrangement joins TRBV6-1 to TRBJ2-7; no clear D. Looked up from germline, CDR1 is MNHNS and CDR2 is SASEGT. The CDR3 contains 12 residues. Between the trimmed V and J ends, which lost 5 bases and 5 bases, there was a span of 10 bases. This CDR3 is CASSLALDEQYF. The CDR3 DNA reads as TGTGCCAGCAGTTTAGCACTCGACGAGCAGTACTTC.

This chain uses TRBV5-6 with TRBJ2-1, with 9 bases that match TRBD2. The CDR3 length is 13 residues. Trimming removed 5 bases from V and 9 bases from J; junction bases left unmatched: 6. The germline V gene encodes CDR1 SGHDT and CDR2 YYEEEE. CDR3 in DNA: TGTGCCAGCAGGGCGGGAGGGCCTATTGAGCAGTTCTTC. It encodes CASRAGGPIEQFF. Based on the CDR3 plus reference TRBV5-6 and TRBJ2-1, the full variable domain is DAGVTQSPTHLIKTRGQQVTLRCSPKSGHDTVSWYQQALGQGPQFIFQYYEEEERQRGNFPDRFSGHQFPNYSSELNVNALLLGDSALYLCASRAGGPIEQFFGPGTRLTVL.

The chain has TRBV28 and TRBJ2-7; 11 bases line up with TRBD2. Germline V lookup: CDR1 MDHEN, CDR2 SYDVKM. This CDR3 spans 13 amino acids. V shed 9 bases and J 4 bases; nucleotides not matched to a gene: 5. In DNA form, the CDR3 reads TGTGCCAGTCAACTAGCGGGAGTATACGAGCAGTACTTC. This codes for CASQLAGVYEQYF.